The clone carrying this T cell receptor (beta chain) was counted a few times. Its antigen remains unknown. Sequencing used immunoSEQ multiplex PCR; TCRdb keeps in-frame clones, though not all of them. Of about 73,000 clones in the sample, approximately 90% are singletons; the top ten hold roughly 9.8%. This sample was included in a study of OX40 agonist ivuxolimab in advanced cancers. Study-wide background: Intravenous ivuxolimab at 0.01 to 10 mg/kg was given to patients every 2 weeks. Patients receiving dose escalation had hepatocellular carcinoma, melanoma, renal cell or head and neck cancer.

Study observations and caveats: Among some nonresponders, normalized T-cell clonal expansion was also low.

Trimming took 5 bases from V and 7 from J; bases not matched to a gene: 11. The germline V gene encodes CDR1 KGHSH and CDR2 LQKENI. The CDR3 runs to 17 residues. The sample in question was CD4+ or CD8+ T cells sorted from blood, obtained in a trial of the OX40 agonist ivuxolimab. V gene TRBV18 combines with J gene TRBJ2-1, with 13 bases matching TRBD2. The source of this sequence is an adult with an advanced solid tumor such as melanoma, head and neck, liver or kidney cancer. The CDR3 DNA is TGTGCCAGCTCAGGCGGGACTAGCGGGAAGTTTGTTAATGAGCAGTTCTTC. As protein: CASSGGTSGKFVNEQFF.